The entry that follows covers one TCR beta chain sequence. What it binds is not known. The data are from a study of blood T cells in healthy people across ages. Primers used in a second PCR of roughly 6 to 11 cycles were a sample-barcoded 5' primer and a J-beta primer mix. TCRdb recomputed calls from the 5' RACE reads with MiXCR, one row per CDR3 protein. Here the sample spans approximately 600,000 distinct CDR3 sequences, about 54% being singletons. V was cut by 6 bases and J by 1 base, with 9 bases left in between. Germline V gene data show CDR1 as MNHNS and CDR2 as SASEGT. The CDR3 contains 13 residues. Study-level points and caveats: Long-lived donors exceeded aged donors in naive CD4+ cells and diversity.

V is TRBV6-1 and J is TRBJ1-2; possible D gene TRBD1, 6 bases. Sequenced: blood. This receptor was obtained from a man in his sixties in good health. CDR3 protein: CASREDSNYGYTF. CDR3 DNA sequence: TGTGCCAGCAGGGAGGACAGTAACTATGGCTACACCTTC.